This record concerns one T cell receptor beta chain sequence. These data are taken from a study of blood T cell repertoires in COVID-19. Germline V CDR1 and CDR2: LNHDA, SQIVND (reference sequence). The CDR3 loop spans 13 amino acids. Losses at the gene ends were 6 bases for V and 4 bases for J; bases not matched to a gene: 4. Original processing methods: Cell counts per sample came from amplifying reference gene primers. TCRdb's copy holds only in-frame clones and misses some; the assay was immunoSEQ multiplex PCR. D and trimming were read from the DNA, whereas the V and J calls and clone size are those reported in that table. The sample consists of around 190,000 clones, 80% of them appearing once.

V gene TRBV19 combines with J gene TRBJ1-1, with 8 bases matching TRBD1. This TCR was sampled from a man in his 70s with active or convalescent COVID-19. Sequencing was done on a sample of peripheral blood. This chain's CDR3 is CASRQGAGTEAFF. CDR3 sequence (DNA): TGTGCCAGTAGGCAGGGGGCGGGCACTGAAGCTTTCTTT.